This TCR beta chain emerged from a study of CD8 T cells in Susac syndrome. As for the study in general: Susac syndrome patients were untreated, on corticosteroids with some adding intravenous immunoglobulin, or on intravenous immunoglobulin only.

TCR beta sequencing covered blood CD8+ and CD4+ T cells. The CD8+ and CD4+ T cells were negatively isolated, with the TEMRA cells enriched by FACS. RNA in amounts of about 0.5 to 1 ug was reverse transcribed with random hexamers. Across 54 Vbeta and 13 Jbeta, TCR beta CDR3 was amplified with immunoSEQ multiplex PCR. Using its own MiXCR run on the immunoSEQ multiplex PCR reads, TCRdb lists one record per CDR3 protein. Altogether under 200,000 distinct CDR3 sequences are present, roughly 95% being singletons, with the ten largest covering approximately 0.1%. The ends were cut back, 5 bases at V and 6 bases at J, with 16 bases in the middle. The CDR3 extends over 14 amino acids. Germline V gives CDR1 SGHAT, CDR2 FQNNGV.

The rearrangement links TRBV11-2 to TRBJ1-1; tentative D call: TRBD1 (5 bases). Input material: CD4+ T cells from PBMCs. The TCR originated in a human donor with Susac syndrome. CDR3 in DNA: TGTGCCAGCAGCCAGGACATGTACTACGCTGAAGCTTTCTTT. Protein: CASSQDMYYAEAFF.